This T cell receptor (beta chain) is from a study of blood T cell repertoires in COVID-19. For the study at large: Specimens from acute and convalescent COVID-19 originated in the United States, Italy and Spain. Sources were T cells, B-cell-depleted T cells, or PBMCs; the material itself was cDNA or gDNA.

As processed by the authors: The authors estimated nucleated cell counts from reference gene primer amplification. Here immunoSEQ multiplex PCR was the method, and the copy in TCRdb shows in-frame clones only, minus some. Clone size and the V and J calls come from that table; the DNA yielded D and trimming. Among hundreds of thousands of clones listed, about 86% were seen once. Per germline, CDR1 SGHTA and CDR2 FQGNSA. V dropped 5 bases and J dropped 7; count of bases not matched to a gene: 6. CDR3 length: 13 amino acids. This receptor was identified in a man older than 75 with acute or convalescent COVID-19. The specimen was peripheral blood. This sequence joins TRBV7-2 and TRBJ1-2; 8 nucleotides align to TRBD1. The CDR3 sequence is CASSPGQGTGYTF. The CDR3 region has the DNA TGTGCCAGCAGCCCCGGACAGGGTACTGGCTACACCTTC.